The 24 T cell receptor beta chains below come from one sample, sequenced in a study of cytomegalovirus exposure and HLA in healthy donors. The study ran its PCR with 60 Vbeta and 13 Jbeta primers. TCRdb's table, derived via immunoSEQ multiplex PCR, lists solely in-frame clones and lacks some. The table includes around 250,000 clones, around 81% detected once. Sequencing was performed on PBMCs. These receptors all stem from an older woman in good health and CMV-seropositive.

The chain carries TRBV19 and TRBJ2-5; the D gene is possibly TRBD1 (6 bases). Germline CDR1 LNHDA, CDR2 SQIVND (reference sequence). Trimming removed 5 bases at V and 4 bases at J, with 14 bases between. The CDR3 length is 14 residues. CDR3 in amino acids: CASSVRPQGETQYF. The CDR3 coding sequence is TGTGCCAGTAGTGTGCGGCCACAGGGAGAGACCCAGTACTTC.

The chain links TRBV10-1 to TRBJ2-2; maybe TRBD1 (5 bases). Trimming removed 8 bases from V and 4 bases from J, with 26 bases in between. Germline CDR1 is WNHNN and CDR2 is SYGVQD (reference sequence). The CDR3 runs 18 residues. The CDR3, as DNA: TGCGCCAGCTCCTCCCGGCCCGCAGGGATTAGACGCACCGGGGAGCTGTTTTTT. Its translation: CASSSRPAGIRRTGELFF.

This clone is a singleton in its sample. Other DNA sequences in the same sample also yield this CDR3. The genes are TRBV19 and TRBJ1-2, with D unresolved. The CDR3 runs 14 residues. Germline CDR1 reads LNHDA; CDR2 reads SQIVND (reference sequence). Trimming removed 7 bases at V and 5 bases at J, with 17 bases between. The CDR3: CASTNGPRGYGYTF. The CDR3 bases are TGTGCCAGTACCAATGGCCCACGGGGTTATGGCTACACCTTC.

The table lists this clone with a count of one. The chain links TRBV9 to TRBJ2-1, with 16 bases lining up with TRBD2. The V and J ends lost 4 bases and 7 bases, in that order; junction bases with no gene match: 5. Germline loops: CDR1 SGDLS, CDR2 YYNGEE. The CDR3 spans 16 residues. The chain's CDR3 is CASSQPGLAGGNEQFF. The CDR3, as DNA: TGTGCCAGCAGCCAACCGGGACTAGCGGGAGGGAATGAGCAGTTCTTC.

The chain joins TRBV21-1 to TRBJ1-1. TRBV21-1 is noted as a pseudogene. CDR3 size: 13 residues. The CDR3 bases are TGTGCCAGCAGCAAACGGGTCCCTGAGGAAGCTTTCTTT. Residues: CASSKRVPEEAFF.

The chain has TRBV10-3 and TRBJ1-1; D gene uncertain. The germline V gene has CDR1 ENHRY and CDR2 SYGVKD. The ends were cut back, 4 bases at V and 7 bases at J, with 13 bases in the middle. The CDR3 has 13 amino acids. CDR3 loop: CAISAVGENEAFF. The DNA for the CDR3 is TGTGCCATCAGTGCGGTCGGGGAGAATGAAGCTTTCTTT.

The chain carries TRBV7-6 and TRBJ2-2, with 8 bases matching TRBD1. V lost 5 bases, J lost 6 bases, and 11 bases stayed unmatched. Per germline, CDR1 SGHVS and CDR2 FNYEAQ. The CDR3 extends over 16 amino acids. The CDR3 nucleotides are TGTGCCAGCAGCAACCCAGGACAGGGAGGATCCGGGGAGCTGTTTTTT. It translates to CASSNPGQGGSGELFF.

The chain combines TRBV11-2 with TRBJ1-2; D might be TRBD1 (6 bases). V lost 0 bases and J 9 bases, leaving 11 bases between the germline ends. CDR1 and CDR2 from the germline V gene are SGHAT and FQNNGV. The CDR3 sequence is 13 residues long. CDR3: CASSLEGQRSYTF. Written as DNA, the CDR3 is TGTGCCAGCAGCTTAGAGGGACAACGTAGCTACACCTTC. The variable domain in full, completed from reference TRBV11-2 and TRBJ1-2, reads EAGVAQSPRYKIIEKRQSVAFWCNPISGHATLYWYQQILGQGPKLLIQFQNNGVVDDSQLPKDRFSAERLKGVDSTLKIQPAKLEDSAVYLCASSLEGQRSYTFGSGTRLTVV.

Only one count was recorded for this clone. The chain combines TRBV4-1 with TRBJ1-3, with 7 bases fitting TRBD1. CDR1 is MGHRA and CDR2 is YSYEKL in the germline V gene. The CDR3 is 16 amino acids. V lost 4 bases to trimming and J lost 4 bases; unmatched junction nucleotides: 10. CDR3 in DNA: TGCGCCAGCAGCCTACCGACAGGGCCTGCAGGAAACACCATATATTTT. Translated, it gives CASSLPTGPAGNTIYF.

The CDR3 coding sequence is TGTGCCAGCAGTTTAAGGCTAGCGGGAAGTTGGGAGACCCAGTACTTC. It is translated as CASSLRLAGSWETQYF. V gene TRBV27 combines with J gene TRBJ2-5, with TRBD2 matching 9 bases. The length of the CDR3 is 16 residues. J gave up 5 bases and V 2 bases, and 9 bases lay outside the gene matches. CDR1 is MNHEY, CDR2 SMNVEV, per germline (reference sequence).

The chain is built from TRBV9 and TRBJ1-4, with no clear D. Germline V gives CDR1 SGDLS, CDR2 YYNGEE. This CDR3 spans 15 amino acids. Trimming took off 2 bases at V and 8 bases at J, with 16 bases between the two ends. In DNA form, the CDR3 reads TGTGCCAGCAGCGTTATGGGAAGGACGGGGGAAAAACTGTTTTTT. Translated: CASSVMGRTGEKLFF.

This clone was seen a single time. The chain employs TRBV7-9 and TRBJ1-5; D gene ambiguous. Germline V lookup: CDR1 SEHNR, CDR2 FQNEAQ (reference sequence). The CDR3 extends over 14 amino acids. The V end was cut by 5 bases, the J end by 3 bases, with 11 bases between. CDR3 nucleotides: TGTGCCAGCAGCCCATCGGGTGTCAATCAGCCCCAGCATTTT. Amino acids: CASSPSGVNQPQHF. Drawing the rest from reference TRBV7-9 and TRBJ1-5, the complete variable domain is DTGVSQNPRHKITKRGQNVTFRCDPISEHNRLYWYRQTLGQGPEFLTYFQNEAQLEKSRLLSDRFSAERPKGSFSTLEIQRTEQGDSAMYLCASSPSGVNQPQHFGDGTRLSIL.

The chain combines TRBV18 with TRBJ2-1; 10 bases agree with TRBD2. CDR1 and CDR2 (germline): KGHSH, LQKENI. The CDR3 is 16 amino acids. The junction had 9 bases not matched to a gene; V was cut back by 3 bases and J by 7 bases. CDR3: CASSPNPWTSGNEQFF. The CDR3 DNA reads TGTGCCAGCTCACCTAATCCGTGGACTAGCGGTAATGAGCAGTTCTTC.

A few counts support this clone. The chain couples TRBV6-5 to TRBJ2-7, with 8 bases that match TRBD1. This CDR3 has 13 amino acids. CDR1 is MNHEY and CDR2 is SVGAGI in the germline V gene. With 7 bases clipped from V and 4 bases from J, the junction kept 6 bases outside the gene matches. The CDR3 here is CASMPGGNYEQYF. For the CDR3, the DNA is TGTGCCAGCATGCCAGGGGGCAATTACGAGCAGTACTTC.

This chain uses TRBV5-4 with TRBJ2-1; tentatively, D is TRBD2 (5 bases). The CDR3 runs 13 residues. The V end lost 3 bases, the J end lost 7 bases, and 11 bases lay between the germline ends. Germline CDR1 SGHNT, CDR2 YYREEE (reference sequence). Written as DNA, the CDR3 is TGTGCCAGCAGCTCCCCGGGATTTAATGAGCAGTTCTTC. Protein sequence: CASSSPGFNEQFF.

V is TRBV15 and J is TRBJ1-4; possibly TRBD1 for D (6 bases). Germline CDR1 LNHNV, CDR2 YYDKDF (reference sequence). The ends were cut back, 4 bases at V and 6 bases at J, with 12 bases in the middle. This CDR3 contains 14 residues. CDR3 in amino acids: CATSKQGIDEKLFF. CDR3 in DNA: TGTGCCACCAGCAAACAGGGTATAGATGAAAAACTGTTTTTT.

This chain uses TRBV5-6 with TRBJ2-7; 8 positions match TRBD2. In germline, CDR1 is SGHDT, CDR2 YYEEEE. The CDR3 is 16 amino acids. V gave up 1 base and J gave up 0 bases; unmatched junction bases: 6. This CDR3 reads CASSLSGGLSSYEQYF. The CDR3 DNA follows: TGTGCCAGCAGCTTGTCGGGGGGGTTAAGCTCCTACGAGCAGTACTTC.

CDR3 in amino acids: CASNFGGGGSGNTIYF. For the CDR3, the DNA is TGCGCCAGCAATTTCGGAGGCGGGGGCTCTGGAAACACCATATATTTT. The chain couples TRBV4-1 to TRBJ1-3, with D maybe TRBD1 (5 bases). CDR3 length: 16 residues. Trimming removed 7 bases at V and 0 bases at J, with 16 bases between. Germline CDR1 is MGHRA and CDR2 is YSYEKL.

A remark on this clone: An end of the junction differs from the germline gene, which may be a read error. The rearrangement uses TRBV7-9 and TRBJ1-3; D is uncertain. The CDR3 spans 15 residues. Per germline, CDR1 SEHNR and CDR2 FQNEAQ (reference sequence). In nucleotides, the CDR3 is TGTTCCAGCAGCTTACAGACGGGCTCTGGAAACACCATATATTTT. Protein: CSSSLQTGSGNTIYF.

The chain recombines TRBV6-1 with TRBJ2-4; 10 positions agree with TRBD1. The CDR3 totals 14 residues. Germline V lookup: CDR1 MNHNS, CDR2 SASEGT. The V gene end was trimmed by 5 bases and the J gene end by 9 bases; junction bases not matched to a gene: 7. The CDR3 DNA reads as TGTGCCAGCAGTAGGACAGGGGGACAGGGCATTCAGTACTTC. It is translated as CASSRTGGQGIQYF.

Here the CDR3 DNA reads TGTGCCAGCAACATCGGGGGTGCAACTAATGAAAAACTGTTTTTT. This encodes CASNIGGATNEKLFF. The chain joins TRBV2 to TRBJ1-4, with D maybe TRBD1 (5 bases). Germline V CDR1 and CDR2: SNHLY, FYNNEI. V was shortened by 7 bases and J by 0 bases, with 12 bases between the two germline ends. There are 15 residues in the CDR3.

The chain couples TRBV6-6 to TRBJ1-2; the D is unclear. Germline CDR1 and CDR2: MNHNY and SVGAGI (reference sequence). The CDR3 runs 14 residues. Trimming pared 6 bases from V and 2 bases from J, leaving 13 bases between. The CDR3 reads CASSVIDTNYGYTF. The DNA of the CDR3 is TGTGCCAGCAGCGTCATAGACACAAACTATGGCTACACCTTC.

This chain joins TRBV7-9 and TRBJ2-5; D might be TRBD2 (7 bases). CDR3 size: 17 residues. Germline CDR1 and CDR2: SEHNR and FQNEAQ (reference sequence). V lost 5 bases to trimming and J lost 2 bases, with 21 bases between them. This CDR3 is CASSLLGGGRNQETQYF. CDR3 nucleotide sequence: TGTGCCAGCAGCCTCCTGGGGGGCGGGAGAAATCAAGAGACCCAGTACTTC.

The CDR3 DNA reads TGCGCCAGCAGCTTACAGGCGGGAGGGAATACGCAGTATTTT. Translated: CASSLQAGGNTQYF. V gene TRBV5-1 combines with J gene TRBJ2-3; 9 positions match TRBD2. Germline V gene sequence: CDR1 SGHRS, CDR2 YFSETQ. The J segment lost 7 bases and the V segment lost 2 bases, leaving 5 bases of the junction unmatched. The CDR3 is made up of 14 amino acids.